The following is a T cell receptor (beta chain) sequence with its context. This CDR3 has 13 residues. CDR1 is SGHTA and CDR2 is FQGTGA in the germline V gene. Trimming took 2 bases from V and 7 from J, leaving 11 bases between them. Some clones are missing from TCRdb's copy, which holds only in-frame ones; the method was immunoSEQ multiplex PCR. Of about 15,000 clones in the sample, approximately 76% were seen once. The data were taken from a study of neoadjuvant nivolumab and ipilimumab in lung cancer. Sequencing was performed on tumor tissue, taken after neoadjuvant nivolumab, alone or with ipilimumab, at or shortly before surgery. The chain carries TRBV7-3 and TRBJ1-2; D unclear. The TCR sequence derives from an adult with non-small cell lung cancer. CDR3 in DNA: TGTGCCAGCAGCTTAGCGGGGTCGGGTGGCTACACCTTC. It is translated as CASSLAGSGGYTF.